This record covers a single TCR beta chain. The protocol was immunoSEQ multiplex PCR, while the TCRdb copy is restricted to in-frame clones and leaves out a portion. Found here are 20,000 to 30,000 clones, approximately 90% of them singletons; the top ten hold about 4%. These data belong to a study of T cells in localized non-small cell lung cancer. Germline V gives CDR1 MDHEN, CDR2 SYDVKM. The CDR3 sequence is 13 residues long. V was cut by 5 bases and J by 1 base, with 8 bases left in between. The chain employs TRBV28 and TRBJ2-5; D unclear. This TCR came from an older female donor with stage II squamous cell lung carcinoma. The specimen comprised peripheral blood, sampled before any cancer treatment. The CDR3 DNA follows: TGTGCCAGCAGTCAGACGGTCCAAGAGACCCAGTACTTC. The encoded protein is CASSQTVQETQYF.